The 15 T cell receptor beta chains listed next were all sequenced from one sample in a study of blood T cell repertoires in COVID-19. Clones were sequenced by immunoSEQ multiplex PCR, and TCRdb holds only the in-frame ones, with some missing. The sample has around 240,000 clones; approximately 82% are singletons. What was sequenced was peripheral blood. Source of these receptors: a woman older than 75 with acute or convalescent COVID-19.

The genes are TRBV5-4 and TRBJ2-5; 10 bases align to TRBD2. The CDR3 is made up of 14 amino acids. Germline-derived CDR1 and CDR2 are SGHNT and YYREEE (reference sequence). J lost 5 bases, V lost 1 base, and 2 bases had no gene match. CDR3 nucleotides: TGTGCCAGCAGCTTGAGCGGGGGGGCGGAGACCCAGTACTTC. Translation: CASSLSGGAETQYF.

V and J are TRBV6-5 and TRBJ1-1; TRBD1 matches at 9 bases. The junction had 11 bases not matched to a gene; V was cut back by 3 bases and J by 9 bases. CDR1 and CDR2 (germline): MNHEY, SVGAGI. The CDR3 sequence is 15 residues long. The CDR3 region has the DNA TGTGCCAGCAGTTATACCGGGACAGGGCCAGAGAAAGCTTTCTTT. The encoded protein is CASSYTGTGPEKAFF.

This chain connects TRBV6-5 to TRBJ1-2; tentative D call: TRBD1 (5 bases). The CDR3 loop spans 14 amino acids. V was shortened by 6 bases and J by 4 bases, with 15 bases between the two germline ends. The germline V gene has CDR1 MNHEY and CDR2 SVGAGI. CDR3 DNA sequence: TGTGCCAGCAGGACACCCAGGGAACTCTATGGCTACACCTTC. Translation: CASRTPRELYGYTF.

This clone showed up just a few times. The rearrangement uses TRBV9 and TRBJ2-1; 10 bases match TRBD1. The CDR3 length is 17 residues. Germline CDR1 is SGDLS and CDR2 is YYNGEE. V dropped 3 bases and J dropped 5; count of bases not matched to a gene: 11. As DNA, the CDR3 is TGTGCCAGCAGCGCGCGCCCGGGGACAGGGGTTCACAATGAGCAGTTCTTC. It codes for CASSARPGTGVHNEQFF.

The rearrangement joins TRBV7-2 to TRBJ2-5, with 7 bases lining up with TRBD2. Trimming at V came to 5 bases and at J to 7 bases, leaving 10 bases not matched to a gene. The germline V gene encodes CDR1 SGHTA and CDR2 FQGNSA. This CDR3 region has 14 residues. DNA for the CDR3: TGTGCCAGCAGCCTAAGCGGGATCAGTGGGACCCAGTACTTC. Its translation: CASSLSGISGTQYF.

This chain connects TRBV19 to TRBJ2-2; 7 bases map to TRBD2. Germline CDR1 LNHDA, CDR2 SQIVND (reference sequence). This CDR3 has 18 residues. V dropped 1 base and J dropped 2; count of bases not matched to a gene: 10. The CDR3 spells CASSIGVGASGNTGELFF. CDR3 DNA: TGTGCCAGTAGTATAGGAGTAGGGGCTAGCGGAAACACCGGGGAGCTGTTTTTT.

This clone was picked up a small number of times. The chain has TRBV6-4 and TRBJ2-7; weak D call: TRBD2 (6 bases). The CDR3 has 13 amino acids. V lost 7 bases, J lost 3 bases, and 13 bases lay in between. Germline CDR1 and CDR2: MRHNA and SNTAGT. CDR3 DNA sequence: TGTGCCAGCATCGACGGGCGGGACTACGAGCAGTACTTC. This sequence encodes CASIDGRDYEQYF.

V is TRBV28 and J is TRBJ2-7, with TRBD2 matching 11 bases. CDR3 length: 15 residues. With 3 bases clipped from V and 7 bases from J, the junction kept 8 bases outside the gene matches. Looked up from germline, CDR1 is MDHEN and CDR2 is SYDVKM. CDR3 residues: CASSFELAGVGEQYF. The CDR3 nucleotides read TGTGCCAGCAGTTTTGAACTAGCGGGAGTAGGGGAGCAGTACTTC.

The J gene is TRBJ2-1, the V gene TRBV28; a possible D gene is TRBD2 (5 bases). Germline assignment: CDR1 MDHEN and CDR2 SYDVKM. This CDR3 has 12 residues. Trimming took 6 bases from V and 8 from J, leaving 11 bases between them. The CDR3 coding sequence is TGTGCCAGCAGGTCGTGGCGGGATGAGCAGTTCTTC. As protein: CASRSWRDEQFF.

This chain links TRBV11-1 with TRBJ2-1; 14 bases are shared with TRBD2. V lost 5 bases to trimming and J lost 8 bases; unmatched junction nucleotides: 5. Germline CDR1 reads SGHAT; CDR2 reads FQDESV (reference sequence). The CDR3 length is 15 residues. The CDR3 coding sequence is TGTGCCAGCAGCATGGGGACTAGCGGGAGCTATGAGCAGTTCTTC. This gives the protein CASSMGTSGSYEQFF.

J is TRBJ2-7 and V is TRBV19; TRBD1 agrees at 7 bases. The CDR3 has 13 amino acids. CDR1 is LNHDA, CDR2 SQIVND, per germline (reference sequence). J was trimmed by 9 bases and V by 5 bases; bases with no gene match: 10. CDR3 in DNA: TGTGCCAGTAGTTATAGTGGGACAGCTTTGCAGTACTTC. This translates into CASSYSGTALQYF.

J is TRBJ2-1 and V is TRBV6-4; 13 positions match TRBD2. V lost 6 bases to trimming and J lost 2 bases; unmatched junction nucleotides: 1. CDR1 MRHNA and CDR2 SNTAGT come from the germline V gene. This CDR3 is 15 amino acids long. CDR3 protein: CASRGTSGAYNEQFF. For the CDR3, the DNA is TGTGCCAGCAGAGGGACTAGCGGGGCCTACAATGAGCAGTTCTTC.

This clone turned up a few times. CDR3 amino acids: CASSYAGVNEKLFF. The CDR3 nucleotides are TGCGCCAGCAGCTATGCCGGGGTAAATGAAAAACTGTTTTTT. V is TRBV5-1 and J is TRBJ1-4; the D is unclear. Deletions cut 3 bases from V and 5 bases from J, with 11 bases between. The CDR3 contains 14 residues. Germline V gene lookup returns CDR1 SGHRS and CDR2 YFSETQ.

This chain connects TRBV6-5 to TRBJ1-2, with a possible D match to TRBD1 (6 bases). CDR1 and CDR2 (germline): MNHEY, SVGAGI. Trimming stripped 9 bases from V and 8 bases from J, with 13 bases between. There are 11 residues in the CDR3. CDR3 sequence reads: CASSGGLGYTF. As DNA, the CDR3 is TGTGCCAGTAGCGGGGGCCTCGGCTACACCTTC.

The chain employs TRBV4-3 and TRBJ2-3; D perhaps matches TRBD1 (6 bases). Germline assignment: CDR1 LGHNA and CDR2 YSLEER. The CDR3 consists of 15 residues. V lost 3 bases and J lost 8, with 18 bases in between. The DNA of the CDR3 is TGCGCCAGCAGCCAGGGCAGGGGAGTCATTGCTACGCAGTATTTT. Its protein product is CASSQGRGVIATQYF.